This entry is about one T cell receptor (beta chain). Germline trimming cut 11 bases from V and 2 bases from J; bases unmatched to any gene: 6. Germline V gene lookup returns CDR1 MDHEN and CDR2 SYDVKM. CDR3 length equals 13 residues. This sample was included in a study of control samples from healthy donors and cancer patients. Repertoires were generated with immunoSEQ multiplex PCR, while TCRdb's copy carries only in-frame clones and drops some. Among over 65,000 clones, 85% to 90% were seen once, and the ten largest hold 8.5% to 10%. The sequencing input was PBMCs. The sequence was obtained from a woman aged 45-65 years with colorectal cancer. The rearrangement joins TRBV28 to TRBJ1-2; 9 bases align to TRBD1. CDR3 DNA: TGTGCCGGGGGCGGGACAGGGAACTATGGCTACACCTTC. This codes for CAGGGTGNYGYTF.